The subject of this entry is one T cell receptor (beta chain). The data are from a study of technical replicates of blood from several donors. The method was immunoSEQ multiplex PCR; TCRdb's version includes in-frame clones alone and lacks a portion of them. The sample consists of 55,000 to 75,000 clones, 75% to 90% of them appearing once. Sequencing was carried out using PBMCs. This TCR was recovered from a human donor in good health. Some clones in this sample may be carry-over from other donors' samples.

This CDR3 is CASSLALAGNTGELFF. Written as DNA, the CDR3 is TGCGCCAGCAGCTTGGCTCTAGCGGGGAACACCGGGGAGCTGTTTTTT. The V call is TRBV5-1, the J call TRBJ2-2; the match to TRBD2 covers 8 bases. CDR3 length: 16 amino acids. Germline V gene data show CDR1 as SGHRS and CDR2 as YFSETQ. V gave up 0 bases and J gave up 1 base; unmatched junction bases: 2. The full variable domain, its missing parts supplied by reference TRBV5-1 and TRBJ2-2, is KAGVTQTPRYLIKTRGQQVTLSCSPISGHRSVSWYQQTPGQGLQFLFEYFSETQRNKGNFPGRFSGRQFSNSRSEMNVSTLELGDSALYLCASSLALAGNTGELFFGEGSRLTVL.